Listed below are T cell receptor beta chains from one sample, sequenced in a study of T cell repertoires in cytomegalovirus infection. From the reads, TCRdb called clonotypes with MiXCR, one entry per CDR3 protein. The sample has some 940,000 distinct CDR3 sequences; roughly 31% are singletons. What these receptors recognize is not known. The material was cultured CD8+ T cells from PBMCs, obtained from culture after CMV antigen stimulation. These receptors came from a human donor in good health (CMV status not recorded). Some clones in this sample may be carry-over from other donors' samples. The CDR3 runs from the conserved cysteine through the conserved F or W. The order of the fields is clone size, V gene, J gene, D gene, CDR3 protein, CDR3 DNA. The D gene is left open where the match is weak. A row's size may be missing; if present it is once, few, many or a size class.

>few|TRBV12-3/TRBV12-4|TRBJ2-3|TRBD2
CASSARTSGGHTDTQYF
TGTGCCAGCAGTGCCCGGACTAGCGGGGGTCACACAGATACGCAGTATTTT
>.|TRBV4-1|TRBJ1-2|.
CASSQSLTGPKEGYTF
TGCGCCAGCAGCCAATCGTTGACAGGACCAAAGGAAGGCTACACCTTC
>.|TRBV7-4|TRBJ2-2|.
CAPAGVTGELFF
TGTGCCCCAGCAGGGGTCACCGGGGAGCTGTTTTTT
>few|TRBV5-6|TRBJ1-5|.
CASSLGIPARGGNQPQHF
TGTGCCAGCAGCTTGGGGATTCCCGCAAGGGGCGGCAATCAGCCCCAGCATTTT
>.|TRBV23-1|TRBJ2-5|.
CASSQRGRGEGETQYF
TGCGCCAGCAGTCAACGGGGCAGGGGAGAGGGAGAGACCCAGTACTTC
>.|TRBV12-3/TRBV12-4|TRBJ2-1|TRBD2
CASSSPSGGDYNEQFF
TGTGCCAGCAGTTCCCCTAGCGGGGGGGACTACAATGAGCAGTTCTTC
>many|TRBV4-2|TRBJ2-1|TRBD1
CASSPGTETYNEQFF
TGTGCCAGCAGCCCCGGGACAGAGACCTACAATGAGCAGTTCTTC
>few|TRBV10-2|TRBJ2-7|.
CASSETTFLTGSYEQYF
TGCGCCAGCAGTGAGACCACATTTCTGACAGGTTCCTACGAGCAGTACTTC
>.|TRBV19|TRBJ2-3|.
CASSPELSSTDTQYF
TGTGCCAGTAGTCCCGAGCTAAGTTCCACAGATACGCAGTATTTT
>.|TRBV28|TRBJ2-1|.
CASSLLGRNEQFF
TGTGCCAGCAGTTTATTAGGTAGAAATGAGCAGTTCTTC
>.|TRBV5-4|TRBJ2-7|.
CASSLVAGDEQYF
TGTGCCAGCAGCTTAGTGGCCGGGGACGAGCAGTACTTC
>few|TRBV7-8|TRBJ1-2|.
CASSSIDHGYTF
TGTGCCAGCAGCTCCATAGATCATGGCTACACCTTC
>.|TRBV5-1|TRBJ2-2|.
CASSSLGSLGTGELFF
TGCGCCAGCAGTTCCCTTGGCAGTTTGGGCACCGGGGAGCTGTTTTTT
>.|TRBV29-1|TRBJ1-2|TRBD1
CSVEGVGQGNLDYGYTF
TGCAGCGTTGAAGGTGTGGGACAGGGTAACCTTGACTATGGCTACACCTTC